The 32 T cell receptor beta chains below were found in one sample sequenced in a study of T cells in Graves' hyperthyroidism and ophthalmopathy. Amplification of TCR beta CDR3 regions was performed using RNA transcripts as template. Initially, a first-round RT-PCR of the TCR CDR3 employed the HTBI primer set. Each CDR3 protein gets one entry after TCRdb re-called the multiplex PCR reads with MiXCR. The table lists around 300,000 distinct CDR3 sequences, less than 30% of them singletons. Material: blood. The receptors shown here come from a middle-aged man with Graves' hyperthyroidism that later progressed to Graves' ophthalmopathy.

This clonotype occurred many times. This rearrangement joins TRBV20-1 to TRBJ1-5; 10 positions agree with TRBD1. Germline CDR1 is DFQATT and CDR2 is SNEGSKA (reference sequence). The J segment lost 5 bases and the V segment lost 6 bases, leaving 4 bases of the junction unmatched. The CDR3 has 13 residues. The CDR3 region is CSASTGGDQPQHF. DNA of the CDR3: TGCAGTGCATCGACAGGGGGCGATCAGCCCCAGCATTTT.

This clonotype was seen at least ten times. V usage is TRBV4-1 and J usage is TRBJ1-1; 8 nucleotides align to TRBD1. The CDR3 sequence is 16 residues long. From germline, CDR1 is MGHRA and CDR2 YSYEKL. V trimming: 6 bases; J trimming: 3 bases; junction bases outside the gene matches: 12. CDR3 nucleotides: TGCGCCAGCAGACTACGCCAGGGGGCAGGCGACACTGAAGCTTTCTTT. Amino acids: CASRLRQGAGDTEAFF.

The rearrangement links TRBV27 to TRBJ2-2; no definite D call. V was trimmed by 6 bases and J by 6 bases, leaving 11 bases between them. The CDR3 loop spans 13 amino acids. Germline CDR1 is MNHEY and CDR2 is SMNVEV (reference sequence). CDR3 nucleotides: TGTGCCAGCAGCTTGAGAGTAGCCGGGGAGCTGTTTTTT. Translated, it gives CASSLRVAGELFF.

This clonotype showed up many times. V and J are TRBV20-1 and TRBJ2-5; a weak D match, TRBD2 (6 bases). Germline V gene data show CDR1 as DFQATT and CDR2 as SNEGSKA (reference sequence). V lost 3 bases and J lost 5, with 19 bases in between. This CDR3 region has 15 residues. The CDR3 sequence is CSARPAGLTWETQYF. Here the CDR3 DNA reads TGCAGTGCTAGGCCAGCGGGTCTCACCTGGGAGACCCAGTACTTC.

The gene calls are TRBV11-2 and TRBJ2-5, with 7 nucleotides matching TRBD1. The CDR3 totals 16 residues. Germline trimming cut 1 base from V and 0 bases from J; bases unmatched to any gene: 5. The germline CDR1 and CDR2 sequences are SGHAT and FQNNGV. CDR3 in DNA: TGTGCCAGCAGCTTAGGGGTCAGGGGGTACCAAGAGACCCAGTACTTC. Encoded protein: CASSLGVRGYQETQYF.

This clonotype has a count of ten or more. This chain uses TRBV12-3 or TRBV12-4 with TRBJ2-7, with a possible D match to TRBD2 (5 bases). The CDR3 extends over 14 amino acids. V was trimmed by 4 bases and J by 2 bases, leaving 12 bases between them. The CDR3 loop is CASSSPSRAYEQYF. The CDR3 coding sequence is TGTGCCAGCAGTTCACCCTCGCGGGCCTACGAGCAGTACTTC.

V usage is TRBV29-1 and J usage is TRBJ2-7; no clear D gene. V was clipped by 8 bases and J by 0 bases, with 11 bases between them. The CDR3 sequence is 12 residues long. The germline CDR1 and CDR2 sequences are SQVTM and ANQGSEA. This CDR3 reads CSIRADSYEQYF. The CDR3 DNA is TGCAGCATCCGGGCAGACTCCTACGAGCAGTACTTC.

The chain couples TRBV27 to TRBJ2-7; 8 bases fit TRBD2. J gave up 5 bases and V 3 bases, and 6 bases lay outside the gene matches. CDR3 length: 14 residues. Germline V gene sequence: CDR1 MNHEY, CDR2 SMNVEV (reference sequence). The CDR3 coding sequence is TGTGCCAGCAGTTTTACGGGAGGGACCAACGAGCAGTACTTC. Amino acid sequence: CASSFTGGTNEQYF.

The chain recombines TRBV2 with TRBJ2-7, with D tentatively TRBD1 (5 bases). The germline V and J ends were trimmed by 3 bases and 0 bases, with 6 bases remaining between them. The CDR3 length is 13 residues. CDR1 is SNHLY and CDR2 is FYNNEI in the germline V gene. CDR3 amino acids: CASSETVSYEQYF. CDR3 nucleotide sequence: TGTGCCAGCAGTGAGACAGTCTCCTACGAGCAGTACTTC.

The sample holds many counts of this clonotype. The chain combines TRBV20-1 with TRBJ2-5; perhaps D is TRBD1 or TRBD2 (5 bases each). This CDR3 has 14 residues. Per germline, CDR1 DFQATT and CDR2 SNEGSKA (reference sequence). The CDR3 coding sequence is TGCAGCGCCACCCCGGGACGGAGCCAAGAGACCCAGTACTTC. Residues: CSATPGRSQETQYF.

The sample holds one count of this clonotype. The CDR3 nucleotides read TGTGCCAGCAGCCATACATTGTTGGGCTACGAGCAGTACTTC. This translates into CASSHTLLGYEQYF. This sequence joins TRBV12-3 or TRBV12-4 and TRBJ2-7; the D is unclear. This CDR3 region has 14 residues. Trimming removed 6 bases from V and 3 bases from J, with 15 bases in between.

The V gene is TRBV6-5, the J gene TRBJ2-7, with 11 bases aligning to TRBD2. V was pared by 0 bases and J by 2 bases, with 0 bases of the junction left unmatched. Germline V lookup: CDR1 MNHEY, CDR2 SVGAGI. The length of the CDR3 is 15 residues. In DNA form, the CDR3 reads TGTGCCAGCAGTTACTCTAGCGGGGGGGCCTACGAGCAGTACTTC. Translated: CASSYSSGGAYEQYF.

This clonotype came up a few times. CDR3 coding DNA: TGTGCCAGCAGCTTAGTCTACAGGGGGGGAGAGACCCAGTACTTC. Translation: CASSLVYRGGETQYF. The V gene is TRBV7-2, the J gene TRBJ2-5; possible D gene TRBD1, 8 bases. The CDR3 is 15 residues long. Germline CDR1 and CDR2: SGHTA and FQGNSA. Trimming stripped 1 base from V and 4 bases from J, with 13 bases between.

The CDR3 region is CASSAGQGRTEAFF. The CDR3 DNA follows: TGTGCCAGCAGTGCGGGACAGGGTCGGACTGAAGCTTTCTTT. The chain uses TRBV6-1 and TRBJ1-1, with TRBD1 matching 9 bases. Per germline, CDR1 MNHNS and CDR2 SASEGT. The trim removed 4 bases at V and 5 bases at J, leaving 5 bases unmatched. The CDR3 loop spans 14 amino acids.

This clonotype was picked up many times. V is TRBV20-1 and J is TRBJ2-7; 7 bases map to TRBD2. Trimming at V came to 3 bases and at J to 7 bases, leaving 3 bases not matched to a gene. The germline gives CDR1 DFQATT, CDR2 SNEGSKA (reference sequence). The CDR3 totals 11 residues. The DNA of the CDR3 is TGCAGTGCTAGGAGCGGGGTGGAGCAGTACTTC. It specifies CSARSGVEQYF.

The J gene is TRBJ2-1, the V gene TRBV9; unclear D gene. CDR1 and CDR2 (germline): SGDLS, YYNGEE. The CDR3 is 13 amino acids. Trimming removed 0 bases at V and 9 bases at J, with 10 bases between. CDR3 in DNA: TGTGCCAGCAGCGTAGAGGTGGTCTCTGAGCAGTTCTTC. This translates into CASSVEVVSEQFF.

This clonotype was recorded at least ten times. The chain uses TRBV6-1 and TRBJ2-2, with D possibly matching TRBD2 (5 bases). The V gene's germline CDR1 is MNHNS and CDR2 SASEGT. The CDR3 contains 14 residues. Trimming took off 7 bases at V and 5 bases at J, with 14 bases between the two ends. The CDR3: CASKLDAGTGELFF. CDR3 sequence (DNA): TGTGCCAGCAAACTAGATGCTGGTACCGGGGAGCTGTTTTTT.

The table lists this clonotype with many counts. The chain recombines TRBV27 with TRBJ1-2; no clear D gene. CDR1 MNHEY and CDR2 SMNVEV come from the germline V gene (reference sequence). The CDR3 has 15 amino acids. Trimming pared 6 bases from V and 8 bases from J, leaving 22 bases between. The CDR3 sequence is CASSSTGSLVGGYTF. CDR3 bases: TGTGCCAGCAGCTCCACCGGGTCCTTAGTGGGCGGCTACACCTTC.

This clonotype was picked up many times. V gene TRBV10-1 combines with J gene TRBJ2-7; the match to TRBD2 covers 13 bases. Trimming cost V 6 bases and J 0 bases; bases outside gene matches: 8. The CDR3 has 17 residues. The germline V gene has CDR1 WNHNN and CDR2 SYGVQD (reference sequence). The CDR3 sequence: CASSGGLAGDSSYEQYF. Here the CDR3 DNA reads TGCGCCAGCAGCGGTGGACTAGCGGGAGACAGCTCCTACGAGCAGTACTTC.

Comments on this clonotype: The junction shows a germline mismatch at one end, possibly a read error. The V gene is TRBV3-1, the J gene TRBJ1-2, with a possible D match to TRBD1 (6 bases). This CDR3 has 16 residues. Germline V gives CDR1 LGHDT, CDR2 YNNKEL (reference sequence). The CDR3: CASSGYSSRGNYGFTF. In nucleotides, the CDR3 is TGTGCCAGCAGCGGTTACTCCTCGAGGGGGAACTATGGCTTCACCTTC.

This clonotype appeared many times. This chain connects TRBV20-1 to TRBJ2-5; TRBD2 is a possible D gene (6 bases). This CDR3 is 15 amino acids long. Germline V gene sequence: CDR1 DFQATT, CDR2 SNEGSKA (reference sequence). V was clipped by 5 bases and J by 2 bases, with 18 bases between them. CDR3 sequence (DNA): TGCAGTGCTTTTCCCGGGAGTGCGATACAAGAGACCCAGTACTTC. Protein product: CSAFPGSAIQETQYF.

This clonotype was detected ten times or more. The chain joins TRBV27 to TRBJ1-1; 8 bases line up with TRBD1. Germline V CDR1 and CDR2: MNHEY, SMNVEV (reference sequence). V lost 8 bases, J lost 4 bases, and 9 bases stayed unmatched. The CDR3 spans 14 residues. CDR3 amino acids: CASSQTGVGTEAFF. The CDR3 DNA reads TGTGCCAGCTCCCAGACAGGGGTAGGCACTGAAGCTTTCTTT.

The chain has TRBV6-2 or TRBV6-3 and TRBJ2-5, with 12 bases that match TRBD1. This CDR3 has 16 residues. Germline V CDR1 and CDR2: MNHEY, SVGEGT. Germline trimming cut 6 bases from V and 4 bases from J; bases unmatched to any gene: 9. This chain's CDR3 is CASSSGTGGGGETQYF. CDR3 nucleotide sequence: TGTGCCAGCAGCTCCGGGACAGGGGGCGGTGGAGAGACCCAGTACTTC.

This clonotype was observed at least ten times. The rearrangement joins TRBV10-1 to TRBJ2-5; 11 nucleotides agree with TRBD1. The CDR3 sequence is 13 residues long. V shed 6 bases, J shed 5 bases, and the junction held 2 bases outside the gene matches. The germline gives CDR1 WNHNN, CDR2 SYGVQD (reference sequence). CDR3 protein: CASSGTGGETQYF. CDR3 in DNA: TGCGCCAGCAGCGGGACAGGGGGGGAGACCCAGTACTTC.

The chain combines TRBV6-1 with TRBJ2-7; maybe TRBD1 (6 bases). The V gene lost 1 base and the J gene lost 1 base, with 11 bases spanning the gap. This CDR3 contains 15 residues. Germline CDR1 is MNHNS and CDR2 is SASEGT. The CDR3 DNA sequence: TGTGCCAGCAGTGAAGACAGGGACGCGTCCTACGAGCAGTACTTC. Its protein is CASSEDRDASYEQYF.

This clonotype showed up many times. The rearrangement uses TRBV24-1 and TRBJ2-5; D is perhaps TRBD1 (6 bases). The V gene's germline CDR1 is KGHDR and CDR2 SFDVKD. V shed 4 bases and J shed 7 bases, with 18 bases lying between them. There are 15 residues in the CDR3. The CDR3 bases are TGTGCCACCAGTGACGTCAACAGGGACCGCGGGACCCAGTACTTC. Its translation: CATSDVNRDRGTQYF.

This clonotype appeared many times. The gene calls are TRBV11-2 and TRBJ1-1; a possible D gene is TRBD1 (5 bases). Germline CDR1 reads SGHAT; CDR2 reads FQNNGV. V lost 5 bases, J lost 2 bases, and 9 bases lay in between. The CDR3 covers 13 residues. Here the CDR3 DNA reads TGTGCCAGCAGCCCAGGGACCAACACTGAAGCTTTCTTT. Its protein is CASSPGTNTEAFF.

There are many counts of this clonotype. V gene TRBV15 combines with J gene TRBJ1-3; D gene unclear. Germline assignment: CDR1 LNHNV and CDR2 YYDKDF (reference sequence). The CDR3 sequence is 14 residues long. Between the trimmed V and J ends, which lost 1 base and 1 base, there was a span of 5 bases. The CDR3 bases are TGTGCCACCAGCAGAGTAGGGTCTGGAAACACCATATATTTT. Translation: CATSRVGSGNTIYF.

This clonotype appeared a few times. This sequence joins TRBV6-2 or TRBV6-3 and TRBJ2-2; 9 bases map to TRBD2. There are 18 residues in the CDR3. Per the germline V gene, CDR1 is MNHEY and CDR2 is SVGEGT. V lost 5 bases, J lost 5 bases, and 15 bases stayed unmatched. Here the CDR3 reads CASSRGTSWSVRTGELFF. Here the CDR3 DNA reads TGTGCCAGCAGTCGAGGGACTAGCTGGAGCGTTAGGACCGGGGAGCTGTTTTTT.

The table lists this clonotype with a few counts. The chain couples TRBV14 to TRBJ2-1; D tentatively reads TRBD1 or TRBD2 (5 bases each). V dropped 1 base and J dropped 12 bases, with 13 bases sitting between them. The V gene's germline CDR1 is SGHDN and CDR2 FVKESK. The length of the CDR3 is 13 residues. The CDR3 sequence is CASSQGDPRVQFF. The CDR3 DNA reads as TGTGCCAGCAGCCAAGGGGACCCCCGGGTGCAGTTCTTC.

The genes are TRBV19 and TRBJ1-2; D not resolved. The CDR3 consists of 14 residues. Trimming pared 3 bases from V and 0 bases from J, leaving 8 bases between. Germline V lookup: CDR1 LNHDA, CDR2 SQIVND (reference sequence). The CDR3 region is CASSMRASNYGYTF. In DNA form, the CDR3 reads TGTGCCAGTAGTATGCGGGCGTCTAACTATGGCTACACCTTC.

The table lists this clonotype with a count of one. The rearrangement uses TRBV6-2 or TRBV6-3 and TRBJ2-7, with 8 bases that match TRBD2. The CDR3 is made up of 18 amino acids. Germline V gene sequence: CDR1 MNHEY, CDR2 SVGEGT. V trimming: 2 bases; J trimming: 2 bases; junction bases outside the gene matches: 14. CDR3 bases: TGTGCCAGCAGTTACGGGGTCGGAACTAGCGGAGGGACCTACGAGCAGTACTTC. Translated, it gives CASSYGVGTSGGTYEQYF.